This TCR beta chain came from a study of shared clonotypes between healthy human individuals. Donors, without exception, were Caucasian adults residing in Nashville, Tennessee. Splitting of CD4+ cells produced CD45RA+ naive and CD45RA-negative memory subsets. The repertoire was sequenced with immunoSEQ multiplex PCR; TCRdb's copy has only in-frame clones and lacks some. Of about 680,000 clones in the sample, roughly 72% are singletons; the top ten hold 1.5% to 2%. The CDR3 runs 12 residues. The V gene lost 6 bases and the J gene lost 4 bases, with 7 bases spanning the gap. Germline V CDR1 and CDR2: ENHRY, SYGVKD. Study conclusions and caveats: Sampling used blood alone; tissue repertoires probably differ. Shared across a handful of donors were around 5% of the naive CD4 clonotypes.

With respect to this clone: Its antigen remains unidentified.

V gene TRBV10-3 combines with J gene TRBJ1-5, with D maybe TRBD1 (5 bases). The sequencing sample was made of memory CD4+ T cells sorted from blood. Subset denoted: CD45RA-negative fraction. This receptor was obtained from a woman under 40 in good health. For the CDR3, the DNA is TGTGCCATCAGCAGGGAGAATCAGCCCCAGCATTTT. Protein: CAISRENQPQHF.